This TCR beta chain was documented in a study of shared clonotypes between healthy human individuals. Overall study context: Donor composition was a couple of women and a few men, aged 18 to 49.

The CDR3 loop spans 19 amino acids. V shed 2 bases and J shed 0 bases, with 20 bases lying between them. Looked up from germline, CDR1 is SGHDN and CDR2 is FVKESK. Whole-study findings and limits: The four-donor shared clonotypes exceeded non-shared clonotypes in generation probability, with non-shared ones scoring lower. Only blood underwent sampling, and tissue repertoires likely differ.

Naive CD8 cells, CD45RO-negative and positively selected for CCR7, excluded terminally differentiated effector memory CD45RA+ cells. The table came from immunoSEQ multiplex PCR; TCRdb's copy has only in-frame clones and leaves some out. The sample yields 2 million to 2.5 million clones, approximately 94% seen once. This clone is a singleton in its sample. Its matching antigen is unknown. This TCR was sampled from a young man in good health. Some clones in this sample may be carry-over from other donors' samples. The material sequenced was naive CD8+ T cells from PBMCs. The rearrangement links TRBV14 to TRBJ2-1; perhaps TRBD1 as D (7 bases). The CDR3 DNA follows: TGTGCCAGCAGCCAAAAGGGAGGAGGGACAGCGAGCTCCTACAATGAGCAGTTCTTC. This gives the protein CASSQKGGGTASSYNEQFF.